This T cell receptor (beta chain) emerged from a study of blood T cell repertoires in COVID-19. Repertoires were generated with immunoSEQ multiplex PCR, while TCRdb's copy carries only in-frame clones and drops some. The sample shows approximately 91,000 clones, around three quarters of them seen only once. From germline, CDR1 is MNHEY and CDR2 SMNVEV (reference sequence). Trimming at V came to 4 bases and at J to 3 bases, leaving 10 bases not matched to a gene. This CDR3 comprises 17 residues. V usage is TRBV27 and J usage is TRBJ2-3; 10 bases fit TRBD1. This sequence originates from a man aged 65 to 85 with acute or convalescent COVID-19. The sample taken for sequencing was peripheral blood. The CDR3: CASSSAGTGVVTDTQYF. For the CDR3, the DNA is TGTGCCAGCAGTTCTGCCGGGACAGGGGTCGTTACAGATACGCAGTATTTT.